The present entry profiles one T cell receptor beta chain with its context. This entry belongs to a study of blood T cells in healthy people across ages. The CDR3 covers 14 residues. CDR1 and CDR2 (germline): WSHSY, SAAADI. The ends were cut back, 3 bases at V and 3 bases at J, with 11 bases in the middle. Primers used in a second PCR of about 6 to 11 cycles were a sample-barcoded 5' primer and a J-beta primer mix. Each CDR3 protein gets one entry after TCRdb re-called the 5' RACE reads with MiXCR. The sample has some 780,000 distinct CDR3 sequences; just over 55% are singletons. The chain combines TRBV10-2 with TRBJ1-1; D unclear. Sequences were obtained from blood. The receptor comes from a man aged 35 to 55 in good health. In DNA form, the CDR3 reads TGCGCCAGCAGTGATACCCGGAGACACACTGAAGCTTTCTTT. Translated, it gives CASSDTRRHTEAFF.